These 15 T cell receptor beta chains share one sample of origin, sequenced in a study of cytomegalovirus exposure and HLA in healthy donors. The PCR had 60 Vbeta and 13 Jbeta primers. The method was immunoSEQ multiplex PCR; TCRdb's version includes in-frame clones alone and lacks a portion of them. The sample contains tens of thousands of clones, 75% of which appear only once. Sequencing was performed on PBMCs. These receptors came from a woman aged 35 to 49 in good health and CMV-seropositive.

The chain uses TRBV5-4 and TRBJ1-2, with TRBD1 identical over 7 bases. Germline V gene lookup returns CDR1 SGHNT and CDR2 YYREEE (reference sequence). The CDR3 totals 14 residues. V was pared by 4 bases and J by 8 bases, with 11 bases of the junction left unmatched. This CDR3 is CASSVPTGARGYTF. The CDR3 DNA reads as TGTGCCAGCAGCGTCCCTACAGGGGCGCGGGGCTACACCTTC. Based on the CDR3 plus reference TRBV5-4 and TRBJ1-2, the full variable domain is ETGVTQSPTHLIKTRGQQVTLRCSSQSGHNTVSWYQQALGQGPQFIFQYYREEENGRGNFPPRFSGLQFPNYSSELNVNALELDDSALYLCASSVPTGARGYTFGSGTRLTVV.

This chain connects TRBV5-1 to TRBJ1-2, with 7 bases fitting TRBD1. The ends lost 4 bases at V and 4 bases at J; junction bases unmatched: 19. CDR3 length: 18 residues. Germline V CDR1 and CDR2: SGHRS, YFSETQ. The CDR3 DNA reads TGCGCCAGCAGCAACCGGGACAGTCCAGACCTTTTCTCCTATGGCTACACCTTC. Protein sequence: CASSNRDSPDLFSYGYTF.

The chain has TRBV10-3 and TRBJ2-7; 7 bases line up with TRBD1. Per the germline V gene, CDR1 is ENHRY and CDR2 is SYGVKD. The CDR3 covers 16 residues. The trim removed 3 bases at V and 5 bases at J, leaving 13 bases unmatched. The CDR3 DNA reads TGTGCCATCAGTGAACTACTGCGAACAGGGGACGACGAGCAGTACTTC. Translating it yields CAISELLRTGDDEQYF.

This chain connects TRBV6-1 to TRBJ2-1; 9 positions match TRBD2. V lost 1 base to trimming and J lost 6 bases; unmatched junction nucleotides: 7. The length of the CDR3 is 16 residues. CDR1 is MNHNS and CDR2 is SASEGT in the germline V gene. The CDR3 spells CASSEVGAGGRNEQFF. The CDR3 coding sequence is TGTGCCAGCAGTGAAGTAGGAGCGGGGGGCCGCAATGAGCAGTTCTTC.

The chain carries TRBV9 and TRBJ1-6, with D maybe TRBD1 (5 bases). CDR1 and CDR2 from the germline V gene are SGDLS and YYNGEE. The CDR3 is 13 amino acids. V was clipped by 3 bases and J by 9 bases, with 10 bases between them. DNA of the CDR3: TGTGCCAGCAGCGGGGGGGGACTTTCACCCCTCCACTTT. It is translated as CASSGGGLSPLHF.

The genes are TRBV25-1 and TRBJ2-7; 9 bases are a match to TRBD1. The trim removed 9 bases at V and 4 bases at J, leaving 10 bases unmatched. The CDR3 is 14 amino acids. From germline, CDR1 is MGHDK and CDR2 SYGVNS. DNA for the CDR3: TGTGCCAGTGAGCCTGGGACAGGGAAATACGAGCAGTACTTC. Encoded protein: CASEPGTGKYEQYF.

The chain uses TRBV6-1 and TRBJ2-7, with 9 bases fitting TRBD1. Trimming took 5 bases from V and 5 from J; bases not matched to a gene: 7. The CDR3 runs 14 residues. The germline V gene encodes CDR1 MNHNS and CDR2 SASEGT. The CDR3 nucleotides are TGTGCCAGCAGTTCACAGGGGGCGATGAACGAGCAGTACTTC. This sequence encodes CASSSQGAMNEQYF.

The chain carries TRBV5-1 and TRBJ1-1; D is perhaps TRBD1 (6 bases). There are 12 residues in the CDR3. Trimming removed 5 bases from V and 5 bases from J, with 10 bases in between. Germline CDR1 and CDR2: SGHRS and YFSETQ. The CDR3 DNA is TGCGCCAGCAGAGTCCAGGGGACTGAAGCTTTCTTT. It codes for CASRVQGTEAFF.

This clone showed up just a few times. This rearrangement joins TRBV15 to TRBJ2-1; 12 bases are shared with TRBD2. Germline-derived CDR1 and CDR2 are LNHNV and YYDKDF (reference sequence). V shed 0 bases and J 9 bases; nucleotides not matched to a gene: 6. The CDR3 runs 16 residues. Here the CDR3 reads CATSREASGGAIEQFF. The DNA for the CDR3 is TGTGCCACCAGCAGAGAGGCTAGCGGGGGGGCTATTGAGCAGTTCTTC.

The chain employs TRBV5-5 and TRBJ2-1, with TRBD2 identical over 9 bases. The germline V gene has CDR1 SGHKS and CDR2 YYEKEE (reference sequence). The CDR3 is 15 amino acids. J gave up 4 bases and V 2 bases, and 4 bases lay outside the gene matches. The CDR3 protein is CASSFGGGGYNEQFF. For the CDR3, the DNA is TGTGCCAGCAGCTTTGGCGGGGGGGGTTACAATGAGCAGTTCTTC.

The CDR3 spells CSVTGHEQYF. Written as DNA, the CDR3 is TGCAGCGTTACAGGGCACGAGCAGTACTTC. The genes are TRBV29-1 and TRBJ2-7; tentatively, D is TRBD1 (6 bases). Trimming removed 5 bases at V and 5 bases at J, with 7 bases between. There are 10 residues in the CDR3. The germline V gene has CDR1 SQVTM and CDR2 ANQGSEA.

This chain uses TRBV6-6 with TRBJ2-7; no clear D. V lost 5 bases to trimming and J lost 1 base, with 9 bases between them. The CDR3 spans 13 residues. The germline CDR1 and CDR2 sequences are MNHNY and SVGAGI (reference sequence). CDR3 residues: CASSTGLSYEQYF. The CDR3 nucleotides are TGTGCCAGCAGTACCGGTCTATCCTACGAGCAGTACTTC.

This sequence joins TRBV29-1 and TRBJ2-1, with 14 bases matching TRBD2. The CDR3 is 18 residues long. The V gene's germline CDR1 is SQVTM and CDR2 ANQGSEA. The CDR3 sequence: CSATGTSGGLSSYNEQFF. The CDR3 DNA is TGCAGTGCTACCGGGACTAGCGGGGGACTTAGCTCCTACAATGAGCAGTTCTTC.

This clone appeared a single time. The J gene is TRBJ2-3, the V gene TRBV5-1, with a possible D match to TRBD2 (6 bases). The germline V and J ends were trimmed by 3 bases and 2 bases, with 10 bases remaining between them. The CDR3 covers 14 residues. Germline V lookup: CDR1 SGHRS, CDR2 YFSETQ. The CDR3 bases are TGCGCCAGCAGCTGGGCGGGATCCACAGATACGCAGTATTTT. This codes for CASSWAGSTDTQYF.

This chain uses TRBV28 with TRBJ2-7, with 11 bases lining up with TRBD1. Germline values: CDR1 MDHEN, CDR2 SYDVKM. V was clipped by 7 bases and J by 5 bases; unmatched bases: 10. This CDR3 contains 15 residues. CDR3 loop: CASIPPGQGVDEQYF. The CDR3 DNA reads as TGTGCCAGCATCCCGCCGGGACAGGGGGTCGACGAGCAGTACTTC.